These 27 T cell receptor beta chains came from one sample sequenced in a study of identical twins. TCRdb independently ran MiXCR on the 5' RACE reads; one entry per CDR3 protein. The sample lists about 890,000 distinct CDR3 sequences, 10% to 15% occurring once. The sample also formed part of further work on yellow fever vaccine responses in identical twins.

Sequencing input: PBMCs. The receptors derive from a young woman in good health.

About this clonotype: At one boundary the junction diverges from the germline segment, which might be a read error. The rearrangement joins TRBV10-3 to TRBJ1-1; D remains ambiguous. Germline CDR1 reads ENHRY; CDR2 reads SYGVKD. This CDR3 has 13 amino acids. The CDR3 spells CAISEASGTEAFF. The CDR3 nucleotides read TGTGCTATCAGTGAGGCGAGTGGGACTGAAGCTTTCTTT.

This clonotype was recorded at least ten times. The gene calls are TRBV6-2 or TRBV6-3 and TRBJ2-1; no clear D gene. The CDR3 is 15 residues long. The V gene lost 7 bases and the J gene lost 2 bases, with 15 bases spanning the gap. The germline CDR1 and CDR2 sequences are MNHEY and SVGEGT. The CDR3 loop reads CASKRNGITYNEQFF. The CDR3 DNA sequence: TGTGCCAGCAAGCGCAACGGAATCACCTACAATGAGCAGTTCTTC.

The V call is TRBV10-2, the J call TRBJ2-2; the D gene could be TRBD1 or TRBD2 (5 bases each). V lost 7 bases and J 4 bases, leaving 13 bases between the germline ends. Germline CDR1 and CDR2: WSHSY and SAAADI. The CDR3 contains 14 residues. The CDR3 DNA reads TGCGCCAGCAACGAAGACAGCGGCACCGGGGAGCTGTTTTTT. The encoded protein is CASNEDSGTGELFF.

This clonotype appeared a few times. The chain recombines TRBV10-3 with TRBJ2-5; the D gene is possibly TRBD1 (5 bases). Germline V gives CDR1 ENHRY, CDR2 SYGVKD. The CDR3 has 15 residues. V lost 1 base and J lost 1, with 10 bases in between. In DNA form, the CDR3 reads TGTGCCATCAGTGAGTGGCAGGGCTCCCAAGAGACCCAGTACTTC. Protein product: CAISEWQGSQETQYF.

The CDR3 sequence: CASSLGQGADSPLHF. DNA of the CDR3: TGTGCCAGCAGCTTAGGACAGGGTGCCGATTCACCCCTCCACTTT. This chain joins TRBV13 and TRBJ1-6; tentative D call: TRBD1 (6 bases). This CDR3 is built from 15 residues. V shed 0 bases and J shed 8 bases, with 11 bases lying between them. Germline lookup yields CDR1 PRHDT and CDR2 FYEKMQ (reference sequence).

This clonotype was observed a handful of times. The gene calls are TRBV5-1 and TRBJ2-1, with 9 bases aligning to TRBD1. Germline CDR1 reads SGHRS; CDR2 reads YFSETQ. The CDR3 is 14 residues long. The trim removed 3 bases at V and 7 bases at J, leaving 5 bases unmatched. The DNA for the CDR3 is TGCGCCAGCAGCTCACAGGGGGCTTGGAATGAGCAGTTCTTC. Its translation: CASSSQGAWNEQFF.

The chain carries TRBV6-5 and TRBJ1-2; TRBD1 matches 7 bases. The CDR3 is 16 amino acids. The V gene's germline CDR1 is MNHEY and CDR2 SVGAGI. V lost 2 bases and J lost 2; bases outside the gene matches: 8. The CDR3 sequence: CASSYRTGRGNYGYTF. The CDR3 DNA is TGTGCCAGCAGTTACAGGACAGGTAGAGGGAACTATGGCTACACCTTC.

CDR3 nucleotide sequence: TGTGCCAGCAGCTCGCATAGCGGGGGGGGTCGCAATGAGCAGTTCTTC. As protein: CASSSHSGGGRNEQFF. This sequence joins TRBV7-8 and TRBJ2-1; 11 bases match TRBD2. Germline assignment: CDR1 SGHVS and CDR2 FQNEAQ. This CDR3 comprises 16 residues. V shed 4 bases, J shed 6 bases, and the junction held 8 bases outside the gene matches.

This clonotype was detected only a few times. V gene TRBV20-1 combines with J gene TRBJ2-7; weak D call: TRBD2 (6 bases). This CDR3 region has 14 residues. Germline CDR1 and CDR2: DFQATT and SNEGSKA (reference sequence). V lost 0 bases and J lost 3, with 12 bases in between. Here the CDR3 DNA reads TGCAGTGCTAGAGATCAACTAGCCGACTACGAGCAGTACTTC. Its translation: CSARDQLADYEQYF.

The CDR3 sequence is CASSPEKLSGTF. The CDR3, as DNA: TGTGCCAGCAGCCCAGAGAAGCTGTCGGGCACCTTC. The chain joins TRBV28 to TRBJ1-2; no reliable D call. CDR1 and CDR2 (germline): MDHEN, SYDVKM. V lost 6 bases to trimming and J lost 13 bases, with 18 bases between them. There are 12 residues in the CDR3.

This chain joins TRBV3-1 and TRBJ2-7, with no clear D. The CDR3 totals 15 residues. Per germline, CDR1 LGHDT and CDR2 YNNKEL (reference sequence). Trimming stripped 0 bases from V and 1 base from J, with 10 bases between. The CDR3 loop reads CASSQEAYPSYEQYF. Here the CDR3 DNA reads TGTGCCAGCAGCCAAGAGGCCTACCCTTCCTACGAGCAGTACTTC.

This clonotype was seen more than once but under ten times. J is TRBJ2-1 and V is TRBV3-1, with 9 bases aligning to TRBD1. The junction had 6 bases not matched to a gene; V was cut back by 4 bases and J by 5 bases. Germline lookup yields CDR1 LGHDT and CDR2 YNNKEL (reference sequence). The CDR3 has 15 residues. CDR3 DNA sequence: TGTGCCAGCAGCCTTGAGGGGACAGGGCACAATGAGCAGTTCTTC. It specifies CASSLEGTGHNEQFF.

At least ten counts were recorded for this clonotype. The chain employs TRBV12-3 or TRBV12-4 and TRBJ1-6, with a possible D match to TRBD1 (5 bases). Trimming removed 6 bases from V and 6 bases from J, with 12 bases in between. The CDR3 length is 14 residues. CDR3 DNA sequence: TGTGCCAGCAGCTTCGGGGGGTCTAATTCACCCCTCCACTTT. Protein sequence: CASSFGGSNSPLHF.

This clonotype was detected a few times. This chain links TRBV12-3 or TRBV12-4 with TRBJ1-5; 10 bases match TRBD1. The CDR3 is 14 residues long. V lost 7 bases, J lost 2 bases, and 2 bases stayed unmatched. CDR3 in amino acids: CASTGTGGNQPQHF. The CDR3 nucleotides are TGTGCCAGCACCGGGACAGGGGGCAATCAGCCCCAGCATTTT.

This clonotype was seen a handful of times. The DNA for the CDR3 is TGCGCCAGCAGCTTGAAGGACGGGAGCACAGATACGCAGTATTTT. This gives the protein CASSLKDGSTDTQYF. The J gene is TRBJ2-3, the V gene TRBV5-1; no definite D call. V shed 1 base and J shed 0 bases, with 9 bases lying between them. This CDR3 contains 15 residues. Germline assignment: CDR1 SGHRS and CDR2 YFSETQ.

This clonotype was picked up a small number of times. Written as DNA, the CDR3 is TGTGCCAGCAGCACACTCCATTCACCCCTCCACTTT. Protein product: CASSTLHSPLHF. This rearrangement joins TRBV7-9 to TRBJ1-6; no reliable D call. This CDR3 region has 12 residues. CDR1 and CDR2 from the germline V gene are SEHNR and FQNEAQ (reference sequence). Trimming cost V 5 bases and J 8 bases, with 7 bases left between them.

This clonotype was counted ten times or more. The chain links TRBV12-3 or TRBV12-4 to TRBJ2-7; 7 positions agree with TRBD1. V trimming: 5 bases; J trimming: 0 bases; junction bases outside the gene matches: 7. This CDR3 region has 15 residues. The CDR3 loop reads CASSQGQLSSYEQYF. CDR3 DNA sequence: TGTGCCAGCAGTCAGGGACAGTTGAGCTCCTACGAGCAGTACTTC.

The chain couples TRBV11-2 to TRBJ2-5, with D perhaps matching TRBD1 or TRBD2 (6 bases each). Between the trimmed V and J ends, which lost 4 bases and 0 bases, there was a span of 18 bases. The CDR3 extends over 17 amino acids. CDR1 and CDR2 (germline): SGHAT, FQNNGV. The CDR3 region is CASSSLGGQPYQETQYF. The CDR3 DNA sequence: TGTGCCAGCAGCTCGCTGGGGGGCCAACCGTACCAAGAGACCCAGTACTTC.

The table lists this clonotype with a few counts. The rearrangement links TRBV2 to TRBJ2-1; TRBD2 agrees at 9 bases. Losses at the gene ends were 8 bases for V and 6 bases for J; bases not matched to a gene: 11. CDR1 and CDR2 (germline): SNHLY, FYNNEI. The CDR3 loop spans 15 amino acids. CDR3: CASEYIAGVGNEQFF. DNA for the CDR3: TGTGCCAGCGAATATATAGCGGGAGTGGGCAATGAGCAGTTCTTC.

This chain's CDR3 is CASSRDSPDTEAFF. In nucleotides, the CDR3 is TGTGCCAGTAGTAGAGACAGTCCGGACACTGAAGCTTTCTTT. This chain connects TRBV19 to TRBJ1-1; a weak D match, TRBD1 (5 bases). The V gene lost 4 bases and the J gene lost 3 bases, with 12 bases spanning the gap. The CDR3 is 14 amino acids. From germline, CDR1 is LNHDA and CDR2 SQIVND (reference sequence).

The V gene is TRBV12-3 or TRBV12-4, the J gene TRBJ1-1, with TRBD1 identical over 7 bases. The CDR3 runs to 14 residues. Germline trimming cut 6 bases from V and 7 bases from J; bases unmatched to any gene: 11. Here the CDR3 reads CASSHDQGEGEAFF. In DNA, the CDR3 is TGTGCCAGCAGCCATGATCAGGGGGAAGGTGAAGCTTTCTTT.

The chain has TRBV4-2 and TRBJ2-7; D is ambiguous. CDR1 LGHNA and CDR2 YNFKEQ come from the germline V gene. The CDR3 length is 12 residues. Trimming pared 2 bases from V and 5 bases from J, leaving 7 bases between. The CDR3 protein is CASSQLGNEQYF. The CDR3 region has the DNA TGTGCCAGCAGCCAACTTGGGAACGAGCAGTACTTC.

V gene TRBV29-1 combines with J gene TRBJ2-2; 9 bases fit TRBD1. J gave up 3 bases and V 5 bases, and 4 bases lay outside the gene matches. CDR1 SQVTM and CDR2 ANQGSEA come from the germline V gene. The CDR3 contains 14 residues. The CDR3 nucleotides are TGCAGCGTTATGACAGGGGGTTACACCGGGGAGCTGTTTTTT. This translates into CSVMTGGYTGELFF.

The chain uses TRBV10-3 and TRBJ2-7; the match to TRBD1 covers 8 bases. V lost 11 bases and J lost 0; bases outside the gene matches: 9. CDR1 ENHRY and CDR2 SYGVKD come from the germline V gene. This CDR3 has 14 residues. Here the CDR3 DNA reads TGTGCCTCCCGGGACAGGCTTTACTCCTACGAGCAGTACGTC. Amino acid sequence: CASRDRLYSYEQYV.

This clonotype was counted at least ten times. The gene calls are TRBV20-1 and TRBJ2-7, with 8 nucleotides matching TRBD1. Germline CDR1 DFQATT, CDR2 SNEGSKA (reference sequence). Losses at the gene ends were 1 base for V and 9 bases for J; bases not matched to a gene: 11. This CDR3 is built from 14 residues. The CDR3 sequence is CSARVEGTGGVQYV. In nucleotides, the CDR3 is TGCAGTGCTAGAGTGGAGGGGACAGGAGGAGTGCAGTACGTC.

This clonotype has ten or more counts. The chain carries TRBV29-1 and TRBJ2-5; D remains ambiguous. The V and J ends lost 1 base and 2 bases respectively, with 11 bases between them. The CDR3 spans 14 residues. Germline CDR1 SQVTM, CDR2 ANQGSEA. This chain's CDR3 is CSVEGRLAQETQYF. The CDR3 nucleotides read TGCAGCGTTGAAGGCAGGTTGGCTCAAGAGACCCAGTACTTC.

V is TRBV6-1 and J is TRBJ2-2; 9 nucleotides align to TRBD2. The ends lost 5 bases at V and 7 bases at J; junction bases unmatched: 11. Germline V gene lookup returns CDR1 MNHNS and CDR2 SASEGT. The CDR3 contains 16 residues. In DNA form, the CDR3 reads TGTGCCAGCAGTAGCGGGAGGCGAGGCCATGGCGGGGAGCTGTTTTTT. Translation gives CASSSGRRGHGGELFF.